The clone carrying this T cell receptor (beta chain) was seen many times. CDR3 length equals 12 residues. CDR1 and CDR2 from the germline V gene are GTSNPN and SVGIG (reference sequence). V lost 8 bases and J lost 9, with 14 bases in between. The data are from a study of Graves' ophthalmopathy and Graves' hyperthyroidism. RNA transcripts provided the template for amplifying TCR beta CDR3 regions. RT-PCR with HTBI primers came first, then second-round multiplex PCR. One entry per CDR3 protein results from TCRdb running MiXCR on the multiplex PCR reads. There are about 400,000 distinct CDR3 sequences in the sample; around 19% occur only once, and 1.6% lies in the top ten.

The sequence derives from a woman younger than 30 with Graves' ophthalmopathy. The chain joins TRBV30 to TRBJ1-6; D is undetermined. The sequencing sample was made of peripheral blood. The CDR3 sequence: CAANSRSSPLHF. The CDR3 DNA reads as TGTGCCGCGAACAGTAGAAGTTCACCCCTCCACTTT.